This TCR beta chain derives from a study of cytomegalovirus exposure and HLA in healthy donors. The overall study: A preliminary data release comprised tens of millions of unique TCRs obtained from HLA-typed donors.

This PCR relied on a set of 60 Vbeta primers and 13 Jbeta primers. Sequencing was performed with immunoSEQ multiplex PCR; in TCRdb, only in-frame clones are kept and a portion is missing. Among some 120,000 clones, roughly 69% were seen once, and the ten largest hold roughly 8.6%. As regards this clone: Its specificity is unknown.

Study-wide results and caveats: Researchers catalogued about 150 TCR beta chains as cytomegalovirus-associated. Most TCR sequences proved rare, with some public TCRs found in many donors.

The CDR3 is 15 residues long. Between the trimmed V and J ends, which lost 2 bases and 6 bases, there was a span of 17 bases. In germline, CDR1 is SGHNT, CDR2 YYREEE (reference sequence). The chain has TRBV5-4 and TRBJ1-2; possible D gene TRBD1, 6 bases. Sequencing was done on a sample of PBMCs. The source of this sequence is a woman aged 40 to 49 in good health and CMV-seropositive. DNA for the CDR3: TGTGCCAGCAGCTTTTCCACGCACAGGGCAGATGGCTACACCTTC. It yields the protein CASSFSTHRADGYTF.